The T cell receptor beta chain described here comes from a study of tumor-infiltrating lymphocytes in primary liver carcinoma. On the study more broadly: Tumors measured about 4 to 11 cm and were stage T1-T3 N0M0. Study conclusions and caveats: It was in tumors, not blood, that the top-250-clone fraction was significantly higher (p = 0.039).

The germline V gene encodes CDR1 SGHNT and CDR2 YYREEE (reference sequence). The CDR3 sequence is 16 residues long. V was clipped by 3 bases and J by 5 bases; unmatched bases: 7. From unsorted bulk tissue weighing roughly 18-31 mg, DNA and RNA were co-extracted. Every tumor sample had over 80% viable tumor cells. With regard to this clonotype: What it binds is unknown.

Researchers generated TCR beta cDNA from about 0.5 ug of total RNA, relying on a constant-region primer. Amplification in three nested multiplex PCR rounds with slightly modified ARM-PCR gave rise to TCR beta libraries. PCR rounds one and two used TRBV1-TRBV30 forward primers with a C-beta reverse primer for 10 cycles each. Each CDR3 protein is one row after TCRdb ran MiXCR on the multiplex PCR reads. Of 40,000 to 60,000 distinct CDR3 sequences in the sample, 65% to 80% are singletons; the top ten hold less than 35%. The sequencing sample was made of liver tumor tissue from sampling region 5. Subset: tumor region T5, tumor centre. The clonotype was recovered from a man between 40 and 49 years old with primary liver carcinoma and hepatitis B virus infection. The rearrangement joins TRBV5-4 to TRBJ2-3; 12 nucleotides agree with TRBD2. The CDR3 region is CASSSPILAGGDTQYF. CDR3 bases: TGTGCCAGCAGCTCCCCGATACTAGCGGGAGGAGATACGCAGTATTTT.